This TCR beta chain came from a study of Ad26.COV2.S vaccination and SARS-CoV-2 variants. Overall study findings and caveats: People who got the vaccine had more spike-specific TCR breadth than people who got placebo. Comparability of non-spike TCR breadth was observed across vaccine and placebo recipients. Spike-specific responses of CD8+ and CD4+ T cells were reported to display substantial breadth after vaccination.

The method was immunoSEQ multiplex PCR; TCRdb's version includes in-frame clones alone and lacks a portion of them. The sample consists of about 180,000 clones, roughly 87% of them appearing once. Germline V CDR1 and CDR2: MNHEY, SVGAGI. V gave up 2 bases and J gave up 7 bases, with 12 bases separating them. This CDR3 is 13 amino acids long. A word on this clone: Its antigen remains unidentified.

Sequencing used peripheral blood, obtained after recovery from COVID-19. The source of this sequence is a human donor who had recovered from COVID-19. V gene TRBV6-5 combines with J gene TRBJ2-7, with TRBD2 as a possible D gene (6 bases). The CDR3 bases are TGTGCCAGCAGTTACGGGGGGAGGAGGGAGCAGTACTTC. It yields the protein CASSYGGRREQYF.